The T cell receptor (beta chain) described here comes from a study of STAT3 mutations in large granular lymphocyte leukemia. Study-level results: A small but highly pathogenic clone may have been missed. TCR clonotype switching after therapy occurred in about 30% of the 18 patients. At least one immunodominant TCR beta clonotype appeared in every T-cell large granular lymphocyte leukemia patient.

Average productive template count per sample was about 44,000. Sequenced by immunoSEQ multiplex PCR; TCRdb stores in-frame clones only, minus some. The repertoire has 9,500 to 12,000 clones, around 90% of them found once; the top ten carry approximately 35%. A word on this clone: The antigen is undetermined. This specimen includes other DNA sequences encoding the same CDR3.

Material for sequencing was peripheral blood mononuclear cells. This clonotype was obtained from a man between 60 and 70 years old with T-cell large granular lymphocyte leukemia. Some clones in this sample may be carry-over from other donors' samples.

The CDR3: CASSSLGGNEQFF. The DNA for the CDR3 is TGCGCCAGCAGCTCTTTAGGGGGCAATGAGCAGTTCTTC. The V and J genes are TRBV5-1 and TRBJ2-1, with D tentatively TRBD1 (6 bases). The length of the CDR3 is 13 residues. Per the germline V gene, CDR1 is SGHRS and CDR2 is YFSETQ. The V gene lost 3 bases and the J gene lost 6 bases, with 10 bases spanning the gap.